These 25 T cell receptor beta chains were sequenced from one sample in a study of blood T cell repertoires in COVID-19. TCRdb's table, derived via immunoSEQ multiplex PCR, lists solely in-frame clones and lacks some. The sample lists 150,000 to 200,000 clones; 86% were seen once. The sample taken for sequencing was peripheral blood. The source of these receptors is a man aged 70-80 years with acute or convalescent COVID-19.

The CDR3 DNA reads as TGTGCCAGCAGCCAAGTATCCAGCGGGGGGCGTTACCAAGAGACCCAGTACTTC. Encoded protein: CASSQVSSGGRYQETQYF. The V and J genes are TRBV3-1 (or the pseudogene TRBV3-2) and TRBJ2-5, with 9 bases identical to TRBD2. With V trimmed by 1 base and J by 0 bases, 9 bases remained unmatched. The V gene's germline CDR1 is LGHDT and CDR2 YNNKEL (reference sequence). The CDR3 totals 18 residues.

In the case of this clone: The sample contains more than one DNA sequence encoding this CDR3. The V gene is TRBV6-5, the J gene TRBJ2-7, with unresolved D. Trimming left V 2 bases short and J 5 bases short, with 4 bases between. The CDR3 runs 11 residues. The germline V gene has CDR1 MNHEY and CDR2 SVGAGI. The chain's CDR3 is CASSYRDEQYF. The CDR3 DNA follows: TGTGCCAGCAGTTACCGTGACGAGCAGTACTTC.

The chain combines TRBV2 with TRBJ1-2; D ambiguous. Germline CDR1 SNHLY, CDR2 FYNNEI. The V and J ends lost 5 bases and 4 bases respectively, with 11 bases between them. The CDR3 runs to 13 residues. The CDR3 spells CASSRTDRYGYTF. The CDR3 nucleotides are TGTGCCAGCAGTAGGACTGATCGCTATGGCTACACCTTC.

The CDR3 sequence: CASSPSAQGAIGKLFF. The CDR3 nucleotides read TGTGCCAGCAGTCCGAGCGCACAGGGGGCCATTGGAAAACTGTTTTTT. This chain connects TRBV28 to TRBJ1-4, with 9 bases matching TRBD1. The CDR3 runs 16 residues. The ends lost 5 bases at V and 10 bases at J; junction bases unmatched: 14. Germline loops: CDR1 MDHEN, CDR2 SYDVKM.

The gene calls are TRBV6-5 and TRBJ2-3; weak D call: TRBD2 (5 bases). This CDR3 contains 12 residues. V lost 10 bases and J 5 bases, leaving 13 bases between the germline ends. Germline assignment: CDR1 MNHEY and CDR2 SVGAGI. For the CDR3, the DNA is TGTGCCACCCGAGGGCCAGGAGATACGCAGTATTTT. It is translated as CATRGPGDTQYF.

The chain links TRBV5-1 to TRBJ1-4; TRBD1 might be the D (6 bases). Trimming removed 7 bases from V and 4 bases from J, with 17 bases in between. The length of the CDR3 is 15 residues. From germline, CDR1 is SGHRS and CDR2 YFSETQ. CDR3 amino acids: CASSRGAQSNEKLFF. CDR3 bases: TGCGCCAGCTCCCGGGGGGCGCAAAGTAATGAAAAACTGTTTTTT.

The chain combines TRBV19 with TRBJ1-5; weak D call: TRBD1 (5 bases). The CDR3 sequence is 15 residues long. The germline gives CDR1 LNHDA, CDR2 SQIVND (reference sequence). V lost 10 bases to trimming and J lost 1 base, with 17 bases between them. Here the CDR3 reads CATRKGPSSNQPQHF. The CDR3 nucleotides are TGTGCCACCCGAAAGGGGCCCTCAAGCAATCAGCCCCAGCATTTT.

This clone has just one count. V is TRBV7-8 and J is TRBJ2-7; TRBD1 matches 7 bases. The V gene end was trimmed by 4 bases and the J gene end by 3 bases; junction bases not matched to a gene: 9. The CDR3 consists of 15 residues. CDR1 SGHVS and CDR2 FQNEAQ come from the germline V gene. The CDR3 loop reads CASSSGQAGHYEQYF. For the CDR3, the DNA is TGTGCCAGCAGCTCCGGACAGGCAGGGCACTACGAGCAGTACTTC.

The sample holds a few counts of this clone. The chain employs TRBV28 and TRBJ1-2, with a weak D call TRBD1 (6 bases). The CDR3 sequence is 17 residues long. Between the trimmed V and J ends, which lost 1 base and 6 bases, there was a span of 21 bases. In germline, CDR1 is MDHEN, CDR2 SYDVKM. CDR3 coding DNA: TGTGCCAGCAGTTTATTCTTTCGGCAGGGGCCCCAGGATGGCTACACCTTC. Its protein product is CASSLFFRQGPQDGYTF.

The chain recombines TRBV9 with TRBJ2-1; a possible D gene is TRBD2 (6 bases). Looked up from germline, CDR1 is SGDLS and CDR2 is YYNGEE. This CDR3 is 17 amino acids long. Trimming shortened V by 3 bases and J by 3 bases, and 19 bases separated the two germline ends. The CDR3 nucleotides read TGTGCCAGCAGCGCGTTGGAGGCTAGCGCACACTACAATGAGCAGTTCTTC. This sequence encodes CASSALEASAHYNEQFF. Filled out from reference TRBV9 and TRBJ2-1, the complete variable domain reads DSGVTQTPKHLITATGQRVTLRCSPRSGDLSVYWYQQSLDQGLQFLIQYYNGEERAKGNILERFSAQQFPDLHSELNLSSLELGDSALYFCASSALEASAHYNEQFFGPGTRLTVL.

The CDR3 spells CASSVVGTGPMGYTF. The CDR3 coding sequence is TGTGCCAGCAGCGTAGTCGGGACAGGGCCTATGGGCTACACCTTC. The chain uses TRBV9 and TRBJ1-2; 9 bases fit TRBD1. CDR1 is SGDLS and CDR2 is YYNGEE in the germline V gene. V dropped 0 bases and J dropped 8; count of bases not matched to a gene: 8. The CDR3 covers 15 residues.

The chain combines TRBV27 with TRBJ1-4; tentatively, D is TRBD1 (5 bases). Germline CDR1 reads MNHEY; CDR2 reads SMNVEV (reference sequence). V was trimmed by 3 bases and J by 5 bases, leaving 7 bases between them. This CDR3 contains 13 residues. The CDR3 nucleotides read TGTGCCAGCAGTTTTGGGGGGAATGAAAAACTGTTTTTT. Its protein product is CASSFGGNEKLFF.

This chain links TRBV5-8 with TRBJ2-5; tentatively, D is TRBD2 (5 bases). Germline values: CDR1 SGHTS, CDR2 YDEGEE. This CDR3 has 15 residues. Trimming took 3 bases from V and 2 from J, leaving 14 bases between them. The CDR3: CASSYSAGRQETQYF. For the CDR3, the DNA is TGTGCCAGCAGCTATAGCGCCGGGCGACAAGAGACCCAGTACTTC.

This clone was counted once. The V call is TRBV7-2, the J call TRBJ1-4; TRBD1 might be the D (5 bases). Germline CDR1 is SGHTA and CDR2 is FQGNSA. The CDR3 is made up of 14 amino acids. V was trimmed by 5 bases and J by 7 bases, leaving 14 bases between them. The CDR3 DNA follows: TGTGCCAGCAGCCCTGAAGGGGCAGCTGAAAAACTGTTTTTT. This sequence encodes CASSPEGAAEKLFF.

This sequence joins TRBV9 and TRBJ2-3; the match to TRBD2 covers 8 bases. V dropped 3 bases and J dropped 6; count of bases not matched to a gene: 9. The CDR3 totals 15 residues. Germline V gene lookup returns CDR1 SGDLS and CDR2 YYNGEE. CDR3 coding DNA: TGTGCCAGCAGCGCCTCCGGGGGGGGAAGTGATACGCAGTATTTT. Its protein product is CASSASGGGSDTQYF.

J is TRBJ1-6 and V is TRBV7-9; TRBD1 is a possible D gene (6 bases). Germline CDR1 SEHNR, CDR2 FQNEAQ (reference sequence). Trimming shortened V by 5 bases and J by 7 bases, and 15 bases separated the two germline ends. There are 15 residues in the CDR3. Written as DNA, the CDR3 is TGTGCCAGCAGCCCCCCGGACAGTAGAAATTCACCCCTCCACTTT. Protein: CASSPPDSRNSPLHF.

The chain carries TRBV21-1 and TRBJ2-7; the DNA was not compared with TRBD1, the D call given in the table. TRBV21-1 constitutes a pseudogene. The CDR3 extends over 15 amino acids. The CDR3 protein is CASSGRGDRVNEQYF. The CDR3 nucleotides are TGTGCCAGCTCCGGGCGGGGGGACAGGGTGAACGAGCAGTACTTC.

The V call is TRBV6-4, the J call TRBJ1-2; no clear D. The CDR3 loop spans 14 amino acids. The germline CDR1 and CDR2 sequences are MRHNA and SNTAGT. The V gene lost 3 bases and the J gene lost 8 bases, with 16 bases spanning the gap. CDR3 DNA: TGTGCCAGCAGTGAGCGGGCCATGCTCGGGGGCTACACCTTC. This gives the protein CASSERAMLGGYTF.

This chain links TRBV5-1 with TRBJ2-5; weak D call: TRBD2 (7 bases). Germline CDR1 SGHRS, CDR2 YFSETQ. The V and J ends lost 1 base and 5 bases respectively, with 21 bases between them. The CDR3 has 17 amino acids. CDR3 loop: CASSLITGGPSGETQYF. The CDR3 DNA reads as TGCGCCAGCAGCTTGATCACCGGGGGGCCCTCTGGTGAGACCCAGTACTTC.

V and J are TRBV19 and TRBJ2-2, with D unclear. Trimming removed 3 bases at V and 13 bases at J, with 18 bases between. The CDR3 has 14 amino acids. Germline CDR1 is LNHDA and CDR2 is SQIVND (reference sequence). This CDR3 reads CASSIYVSELRLFF. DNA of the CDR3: TGTGCCAGTAGTATTTACGTCTCGGAGCTCAGGCTGTTTTTT.

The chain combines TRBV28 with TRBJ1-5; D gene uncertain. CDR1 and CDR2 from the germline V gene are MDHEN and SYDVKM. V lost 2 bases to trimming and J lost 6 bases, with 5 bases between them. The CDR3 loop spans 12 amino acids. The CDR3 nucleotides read TGTGCCAGCAGTTTACTGAGTCAGCCCCAGCATTTT. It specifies CASSLLSQPQHF.

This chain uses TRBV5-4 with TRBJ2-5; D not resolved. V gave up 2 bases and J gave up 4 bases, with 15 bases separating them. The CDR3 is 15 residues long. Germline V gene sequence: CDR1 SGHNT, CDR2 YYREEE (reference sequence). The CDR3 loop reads CASSFPFTETETQYF. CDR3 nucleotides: TGTGCCAGCAGCTTCCCCTTTACTGAAACAGAGACCCAGTACTTC.

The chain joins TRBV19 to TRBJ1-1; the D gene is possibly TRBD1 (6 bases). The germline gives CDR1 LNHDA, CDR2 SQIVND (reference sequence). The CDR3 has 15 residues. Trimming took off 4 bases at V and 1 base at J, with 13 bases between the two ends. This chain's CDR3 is CASSRWTAENTEAFF. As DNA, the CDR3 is TGTGCCAGTAGTAGATGGACAGCCGAGAACACTGAAGCTTTCTTT.

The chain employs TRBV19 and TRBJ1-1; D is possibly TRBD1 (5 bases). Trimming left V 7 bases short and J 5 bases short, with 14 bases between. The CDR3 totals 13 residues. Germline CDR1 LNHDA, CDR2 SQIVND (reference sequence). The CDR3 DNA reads TGTGCCAGTAATCTTCAGGGAGGGACTGAAGCTTTCTTT. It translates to CASNLQGGTEAFF.

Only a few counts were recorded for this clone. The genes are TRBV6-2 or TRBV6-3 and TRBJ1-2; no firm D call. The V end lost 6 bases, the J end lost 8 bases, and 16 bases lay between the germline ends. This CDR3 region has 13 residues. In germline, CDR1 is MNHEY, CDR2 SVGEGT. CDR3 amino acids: CASSTSLVLGYTF. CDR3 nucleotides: TGTGCCAGCAGCACCTCACTTGTTTTGGGCTACACCTTC.